The sample holds a few counts of the clone carrying this TCR beta chain. Its specificity is not known. The junction does not match germline at one end; this may be a read error. Germline V gene sequence: CDR1 SQVTM, CDR2 ANQGSEA. This CDR3 contains 14 residues. Blood RNA originated from unsorted whole blood, with germline DNA additionally extracted. Four milliliters of peripheral blood were gathered ahead of the operation. Constant-region priming of around 500 ng total RNA yielded TCR beta cDNA. Investigators got TCR beta libraries out of three nested multiplex PCR rounds, done with slightly modified ARM-PCR. A C-beta reverse primer was combined with TRBV1-TRBV30 forward primers in the first two PCR rounds, and each round had around 11 cycles. TCRdb called the multiplex PCR reads again in MiXCR, with one record for every CDR3 protein. The sample shows 300,000 to 350,000 distinct CDR3 sequences, roughly two thirds of them seen only once.

This entry is derived from a study of tumor-infiltrating lymphocytes in primary liver carcinoma. Looking at the study overall: Tumors, staged T1-T3 N0M0, spanned about 4 to 11 cm. Whole-study findings and limits: Significantly larger top-250-clone fractions were found in tumors than in blood (p = 0.039).

Sequencing was done on a sample of peripheral blood. This chain connects TRBV29-1 to TRBJ2-7; 7 nucleotides align to TRBD1. The TCR sequence derives from a middle-aged man with primary liver carcinoma and hepatitis B virus infection. This CDR3 reads CSVLQGSLSYELYF. In DNA, the CDR3 is TGCAGCGTTTTACAGGGGTCTTTATCCTACGAGCTGTACTTC.